The 21 T cell receptor beta chains below come from one sample, sequenced in a study of control samples from healthy donors and cancer patients. Using immunoSEQ multiplex PCR, the repertoire was profiled, and TCRdb retains in-frame clones only, with some absent. This sample has around 120,000 clones, with around 88% found just once. Sequencing input: blood. The origin of the receptors is a man aged 35-49 years in good health.

The CDR3 loop is CASSLTATEAFF. The CDR3 DNA follows: TGTGCCAGCTCTTTGACAGCCACTGAAGCTTTCTTT. The chain employs TRBV18 and TRBJ1-1, with D perhaps TRBD1 (5 bases). Germline CDR1 and CDR2: KGHSH and LQKENI. Trimming pared 6 bases from V and 4 bases from J, leaving 9 bases between. CDR3 length: 12 residues. Using reference TRBV18 and TRBJ1-1 for the parts outside the CDR3, the full variable domain is NAGVMQNPRHLVRRRGQEARLRCSPMKGHSHVYWYRQLPEEGLKFMVYLQKENIIDESGMPKERFSAEFPKEGPSILRIQQVVRGDSAAYFCASSLTATEAFFGQGTRLTVV.

The J gene is TRBJ2-3, the V gene TRBV5-8; D possibly corresponds to TRBD2 (5 bases). This CDR3 region has 16 residues. CDR1 and CDR2 from the germline V gene are SGHTS and YDEGEE. Deletions cut 0 bases from V and 6 bases from J, with 17 bases between. CDR3 in DNA: TGTGCCAGCAGCTTGGGACTAACTGGGTCTACGGATACGCAGTATTTT. Amino acid sequence: CASSLGLTGSTDTQYF.

The genes are TRBV11-3 and TRBJ1-1, with D perhaps TRBD1 (6 bases). Trimming removed 3 bases from V and 5 bases from J, with 16 bases in between. Germline-derived CDR1 and CDR2 are SGHNT and YENEEA. CDR3 length equals 15 residues. CDR3 protein: CASSLAQGQGTEAFF. CDR3 coding DNA: TGTGCCAGCAGCTTGGCCCAGGGGCAGGGAACTGAAGCTTTCTTT. Using reference TRBV11-3 and TRBJ1-1 for the parts outside the CDR3, the full variable domain is EAGVVQSPRYKIIEKKQPVAFWCNPISGHNTLYWYLQNLGQGPELLIRYENEEAVDDSQLPKDRFSAERLKGVDSTLKIQPAELGDSAVYLCASSLAQGQGTEAFFGQGTRLTVV.

The chain combines TRBV5-1 with TRBJ2-3; 9 nucleotides match TRBD2. V was clipped by 0 bases and J by 0 bases; unmatched bases: 5. Germline assignment: CDR1 SGHRS and CDR2 YFSETQ. The CDR3 runs 17 residues. The CDR3 loop reads CASSLGPGLASTDTQYF. The CDR3 nucleotides read TGCGCCAGCAGCTTGGGACCGGGACTAGCTAGCACAGATACGCAGTATTTT.

The chain carries TRBV7-8 and TRBJ2-7, with a weak D call TRBD1 (5 bases). CDR1 SGHVS and CDR2 FQNEAQ come from the germline V gene. The CDR3 loop spans 15 amino acids. V was trimmed by 2 bases and J by 6 bases, leaving 17 bases between them. The CDR3, as DNA: TGTGCCAGCAGCTTAAGCGCCAGGGCTGGGGTCGAGCAGTACTTC. Its protein product is CASSLSARAGVEQYF. Based on the CDR3 plus reference TRBV7-8 and TRBJ2-7, the full variable domain is GAGVSQSPRYKVAKRGQDVALRCDPISGHVSLFWYQQALGQGPEFLTYFQNEAQLDKSGLPSDRFFAERPEGSVSTLKIQRTQQEDSAVYLCASSLSARAGVEQYFGPGTRLTVT.

The CDR3 nucleotides read TGTGCCAGCAGTTCCCGACGGGCAGTTAATGAAAAACTGTTTTTT. As protein: CASSSRRAVNEKLFF. V is TRBV7-8 and J is TRBJ1-4; no clear D gene. Trimming shortened V by 6 bases and J by 4 bases, and 15 bases separated the two germline ends. The CDR3 extends over 15 amino acids. Germline V gene data show CDR1 as SGHVS and CDR2 as FQNEAQ.

The chain carries TRBV7-2 and TRBJ2-5, with D possibly matching TRBD2 (6 bases). This CDR3 spans 15 amino acids. Looked up from germline, CDR1 is SGHTA and CDR2 is FQGNSA. V was cut by 4 bases and J by 4 bases, with 16 bases left in between. CDR3 DNA: TGTGCCAGCAGCTCCGGGACCGTGGGGGGAGAGACCCAGTACTTC. Protein: CASSSGTVGGETQYF.

This chain connects TRBV7-2 to TRBJ1-2; TRBD1 might be the D (5 bases). Germline-derived CDR1 and CDR2 are SGHTA and FQGNSA. The CDR3 sequence is 14 residues long. The V and J ends lost 1 base and 7 bases respectively, with 13 bases between them. The CDR3 DNA sequence: TGTGCCAGCAGCTTAGACCAGGGATCCCCTGGCTACACCTTC. It translates to CASSLDQGSPGYTF. Together with reference TRBV7-2 and TRBJ1-2, the CDR3 gives the full variable domain: GAGVSQSPSNKVTEKGKDVELRCDPISGHTALYWYRQSLGQGLEFLIYFQGNSAPDKSGLPSDRFSAERTGGSVSTLTIQRTQQEDSAVYLCASSLDQGSPGYTFGSGTRLTVV.

The chain joins TRBV5-1 to TRBJ1-2; TRBD1 aligns across 8 bases. The CDR3 runs 15 residues. Per germline, CDR1 SGHRS and CDR2 YFSETQ. Trimming removed 7 bases from V and 4 bases from J; junction bases left unmatched: 12. CDR3 in amino acids: CASAISGGVTYGYTF. The CDR3 DNA reads as TGCGCCAGCGCAATCTCAGGGGGCGTAACCTATGGCTACACCTTC.

This chain uses TRBV6-5 with TRBJ1-3; TRBD1 matches at 9 bases. Germline V gene sequence: CDR1 MNHEY, CDR2 SVGAGI. The CDR3 length is 13 residues. J lost 10 bases, V lost 6 bases, and 7 bases had no gene match. The CDR3 nucleotides are TGTGCCAGCAGGGGGGACAGGGTGAGGACCATATATTTT. Translating it yields CASRGDRVRTIYF.

This chain links TRBV18 with TRBJ1-5; D perhaps matches TRBD1 (6 bases). Per germline, CDR1 KGHSH and CDR2 LQKENI. The V end lost 0 bases, the J end lost 4 bases, and 13 bases lay between the germline ends. The CDR3 covers 16 residues. This CDR3 reads CASSPPGRGVNQPQHF. CDR3 in DNA: TGTGCCAGCTCACCACCCGGCAGGGGTGTGAATCAGCCCCAGCATTTT. Full variable domain (remainder filled in from reference TRBV18 and TRBJ1-5): NAGVMQNPRHLVRRRGQEARLRCSPMKGHSHVYWYRQLPEEGLKFMVYLQKENIIDESGMPKERFSAEFPKEGPSILRIQQVVRGDSAAYFCASSPPGRGVNQPQHFGDGTRLSIL.

The chain couples TRBV27 to TRBJ1-1; D is ambiguous. Germline V CDR1 and CDR2: MNHEY, SMNVEV (reference sequence). The ends were cut back, 0 bases at V and 4 bases at J, with 15 bases in the middle. CDR3 size: 16 residues. As DNA, the CDR3 is TGTGCCAGCAGTTTATCTTTCCTCCGACAAGCCACTGAAGCTTTCTTT. Translation: CASSLSFLRQATEAFF.

The genes are TRBV11-2 and TRBJ2-5; D might be TRBD1 or TRBD2, each matching 5 bases. Germline V CDR1 and CDR2: SGHAT, FQNNGV. V was trimmed by 5 bases and J by 5 bases, leaving 21 bases between them. This CDR3 has 16 amino acids. CDR3 DNA sequence: TGTGCCAGCAGCCCATACCGGGGACGGTTTCGGGAGACCCAGTACTTC. Its protein is CASSPYRGRFRETQYF.

This rearrangement joins TRBV24-1 to TRBJ2-6; D not resolved. Germline lookup yields CDR1 KGHDR and CDR2 SFDVKD. Trimming stripped 6 bases from V and 3 bases from J, with 8 bases between. The CDR3 contains 14 residues. Here the CDR3 DNA reads TGTGCCACCAGTAGTTCGCGTGGGGCCAACGTCCTGACTTTC. Translating it yields CATSSSRGANVLTF.

V is TRBV10-3 and J is TRBJ2-4; 8 bases line up with TRBD1. The germline CDR1 and CDR2 sequences are ENHRY and SYGVKD. J lost 8 bases, V lost 2 bases, and 8 bases had no gene match. This CDR3 contains 15 residues. CDR3 bases: TGTGCCATCAGTGAGCAGACAGGGGTCCGGTACATTCAGTACTTC. Amino acid sequence: CAISEQTGVRYIQYF.

V usage is TRBV19 and J usage is TRBJ2-7; D not resolved. V lost 4 bases and J 0 bases, leaving 13 bases between the germline ends. Germline V CDR1 and CDR2: LNHDA, SQIVND (reference sequence). There are 15 residues in the CDR3. The CDR3 region is CASSSTGRSSYEQYF. In DNA form, the CDR3 reads TGTGCCAGTAGTAGCACCGGACGGAGCTCCTACGAGCAGTACTTC. Combining the CDR3 with reference TRBV19 and TRBJ2-7 gives the whole variable domain DGGITQSPKYLFRKEGQNVTLSCEQNLNHDAMYWYRQDPGQGLRLIYYSQIVNDFQKGDIAEGYSVSREKKESFPLTVTSAQKNPTAFYLCASSSTGRSSYEQYFGPGTRLTVT.

The CDR3 region is CASTRIQGLDSPLHF. The CDR3, as DNA: TGTGCCAGCACCCGAATACAGGGGCTGGATTCACCCCTCCACTTT. The chain has TRBV5-5 and TRBJ1-6, with 7 bases that match TRBD1. The CDR3 sequence is 15 residues long. CDR1 and CDR2 (germline): SGHKS, YYEKEE (reference sequence). Trimming at V came to 6 bases and at J to 8 bases, leaving 11 bases not matched to a gene. The full variable domain, its missing parts supplied by reference TRBV5-5 and TRBJ1-6, is DAGVTQSPTHLIKTRGQQVTLRCSPISGHKSVSWYQQVLGQGPQFIFQYYEKEERGRGNFPDRFSARQFPNYSSELNVNALLLGDSALYLCASTRIQGLDSPLHFGNGTRLTVT.

This clone was seen only a few times. The chain recombines TRBV7-6 with TRBJ1-5; D call uncertain. The CDR3 is 11 amino acids. The ends were cut back, 5 bases at V and 3 bases at J, with 2 bases in the middle. Germline V gene lookup returns CDR1 SGHVS and CDR2 FNYEAQ. CDR3 loop: CASSTNQPQHF. CDR3 bases: TGTGCCAGCAGCACCAATCAGCCCCAGCATTTT.

The rearrangement uses TRBV6-2 or TRBV6-3 and TRBJ2-5; D possibly corresponds to TRBD1 (6 bases). This CDR3 contains 13 residues. V was pared by 0 bases and J by 7 bases, with 9 bases between. Germline assignment: CDR1 MNHEY and CDR2 SVGEGT. CDR3 bases: TGTGCCAGCAGTTACTCACAGGGTGGGACCCAGTACTTC. Translated, it gives CASSYSQGGTQYF.

The J gene is TRBJ2-2, the V gene TRBV7-9; D is possibly TRBD1 or TRBD2 (5 bases each). The CDR3 extends over 14 amino acids. Trimming left V 8 bases short and J 0 bases short, with 10 bases between. Germline V gives CDR1 SEHNR, CDR2 FQNEAQ (reference sequence). CDR3 DNA: TGTGCCAGCGCGTGGGGGACGAACACCGGGGAGCTGTTTTTT. Amino acids: CASAWGTNTGELFF.

The V and J genes are TRBV5-1 and TRBJ1-1, with D maybe TRBD1 (5 bases). V was shortened by 0 bases and J by 1 base, with 13 bases between the two germline ends. This CDR3 contains 16 residues. CDR1 SGHRS and CDR2 YFSETQ come from the germline V gene. This CDR3 reads CASSLVSGLGNTEAFF. The CDR3 DNA sequence: TGCGCCAGCAGCTTGGTGTCAGGGTTAGGGAACACTGAAGCTTTCTTT.